Listed below are T cell receptor beta chains from one sample, sequenced in a study of blood T cell repertoires in COVID-19. Only in-frame clones appear in the TCRdb table, and some are missing; sequencing was by immunoSEQ multiplex PCR. The sample holds some 55,000 clones, more than 75% seen once. Input material: peripheral blood. The receptors were sampled from a man in his fifties or sixties with acute or convalescent COVID-19. Both conserved end residues are part of each CDR3. D genes are given only for firm matches. Part of the rows lack a size; the others show once, few, many or a class for expanded clones.

>TRBD1|TRBJ1-2|-|TRBV6-5
TGTGCCAGCAGTTGGGACAGGGATTATGGCTACACCTTC
CASSWDRDYGYTF
>TRBD2|TRBJ2-3|-|TRBV7-2
TGTGCCAGCAGGGGAGGGAGGGGTTTTGAAGATACGCAGTATTTT
CASRGGRGFEDTQYF
>-|TRBJ1-4|-|TRBV19
TGTGCCACTACAATGAGGGGGAAGGCTAATGAAAAACTGTTTTTT
CATTMRGKANEKLFF
>-|TRBJ1-1|-|TRBV5-1
TGCGCCAGCCGATACGGTGGGAACACTGAAGCTTTCTTT
CASRYGGNTEAFF
>-|TRBJ1-3|-|TRBV5-1
TGCGCCAGCAGGCCAGACAGTAGCTCTGGAAACACCATATATTTT
CASRPDSSSGNTIYF
>-|TRBJ2-1|-|TRBV11-2
TGTGCCAGCAGGTTAACGGCGGGCAATGAGCAGTTCTTC
CASRLTAGNEQFF
>-|TRBJ1-1|once|TRBV19
TGTGCCAGTAGTATCCGGGCAGGGGTTGGAGCTTTCTTT
CASSIRAGVGAFF
>-|TRBJ1-1|-|TRBV5-1
TGCGCCAGCAGCGCAACGATTGGGGGCCGGACTGAAGCTTTCTTT
CASSATIGGRTEAFF
>-|TRBJ2-1|-|TRBV30
TGTGCCTGGGCCCCTGGCAGCAATGAGCAGTTCTTC
CAWAPGSNEQFF
>-|TRBJ2-7|-|TRBV3-1/TRBV3-2
TGTGCCAGCAGCCAACGGGGGGACAACGAGCAGTACTTC
CASSQRGDNEQYF
>-|TRBJ2-7|once|TRBV12-5
TGTGCTAGTGGTTTGGTAACAGGACAGATATACGAGCAGTACTTC
CASGLVTGQIYEQYF
>-|TRBJ1-2|-|TRBV4-1
TGCGCCAGCAGCCAAGATTTTGGGGCCTATGGCTACACCTTC
CASSQDFGAYGYTF
>-|TRBJ1-1|-|TRBV6-6
TGTGCCAGCAGTTATGGGGAGGTAGCTTTCTTT
CASSYGEVAFF
>-|TRBJ2-2|-|TRBV11-3
TGTGCCAGCAGCGACAGGGAGGAGACCGGGGAGCTGTTTTTT
CASSDREETGELFF
>-|TRBJ2-1|once|TRBV24-1
TGTGCCACCAGTGATTTTGGCGGGGATTCCTACAATGAGCAGTTCTTC
CATSDFGGDSYNEQFF
>-|TRBJ2-3|-|TRBV2
TGTGCCAGCAGTGATCGGGTTTCCGGCCCCACAGATACGCAGTATTTT
CASSDRVSGPTDTQYF
>TRBD1|TRBJ2-7|-|TRBV7-2
TGTGCCAGCAGCAAAGGGACAGGACTTTCCTACGAGCAGTACTTC
CASSKGTGLSYEQYF
>-|TRBJ1-4|-|TRBV19
TGTGCCAGTAGCCCCCAGGGTAAAGTTGAAAAACTGTTTTTT
CASSPQGKVEKLFF
>TRBD2|TRBJ2-2|-|TRBV5-4
TGTGCCAGCAGCTTTCGAGGACTAGCGGGGGGGCCGGACACCGGGGAGCTGTTTTTT
CASSFRGLAGGPDTGELFF
>TRBD2|TRBJ2-7|-|TRBV5-4
TGTGCCAGCAGCCCGACTAGCGGGGGGACCGAGCAGTACTTC
CASSPTSGGTEQYF
>TRBD1|TRBJ1-5|-|TRBV28
TGTGCCAGCTCGGGGACAGGGGAAAATCAGCCCCAGCATTTT
CASSGTGENQPQHF
>-|TRBJ2-1|-|TRBV6-2/TRBV6-3
TGTGCCAGCAGTTACAATGCGGGTGTTAATCCTAGCTCCTACAATGAGCAGTTCTTC
CASSYNAGVNPSSYNEQFF
>TRBD1|TRBJ1-4|-|TRBV2
TGTGCCAGCACTCCTCAACCGGGACAGGGTGGGGAAAAACTGTTTTTT
CASTPQPGQGGEKLFF
>TRBD1|TRBJ1-1|-|TRBV19
TGTGCCAGTGATGGGCCGGGACAGGGGGCGACTGAAGCTTTCTTT
CASDGPGQGATEAFF
>TRBD2|TRBJ2-6|-|TRBV19
TGTGCCAGTAGTATAGTAAGACTAGCGGGGTGGTCTGGGGCCAACGTCCTGACTTTC
CASSIVRLAGWSGANVLTF
>-|TRBJ2-3|-|TRBV6-2/TRBV6-3
TGTGCCAGCAGTTTTTCCCCGGGGGTCACAGATACGCAGTATTTT
CASSFSPGVTDTQYF
>-|TRBJ1-1|-|TRBV7-8
TGTGCCAGCAGCTTCTCGCCAGGGAAGAACACTGAAGCTTTCTTT
CASSFSPGKNTEAFF
>-|TRBJ2-5|-|TRBV5-4
TGTGCCAGCAGCTTCCGGACGGGGAAAGAGACCCAGTACTTC
CASSFRTGKETQYF